These 3 T cell receptor beta chains originate from one sample sequenced in a study of shared clonotypes between healthy human individuals (dated by TCRdb to about 2020). Libraries were built with the immunoSEQ multiplex PCR assay. TCRdb retrieved this table from immuneACCESS and kept in-frame rearrangements only. Not all clones are present; in checked studies, unresolved V genes account for under half, and no reason is known for the remainder. The sample table holds about 2.3 million clones, of which 80% to 95% were seen once. The ten biggest clones cover 0.35% to 0.45% of the sample. Sequenced: naive CD4+ T cells from PBMCs. Taken with the paper, the label for cell subset or site translates to: CD45RA+ positively selected. Receptors were obtained from a man younger than 35 in good health. Some clones in this sample may be carry-over from other donors' samples.

The chain links TRBV5-1 to TRBJ2-2; D ambiguous. CDR3 length: 14 residues. Trimming left V 4 bases short and J 0 bases short, with 7 bases between. CDR1 SGHRS and CDR2 YFSETQ come from the germline V gene. The CDR3 region is CASSTTTNTGELFF. For the CDR3, the DNA is TGCGCCAGCAGCACTACTACGAACACCGGGGAGCTGTTTTTT.

The chain combines TRBV6-1 with TRBJ1-2; D is undetermined. The CDR3 length is 16 residues. From germline, CDR1 is MNHNS and CDR2 SASEGT. V lost 2 bases and J lost 3, with 16 bases in between. In DNA form, the CDR3 reads TGTGCCAGCAGTGAATTGGGGAGGGTGGAGGACTATGGCTACACCTTC. Translating it yields CASSELGRVEDYGYTF.

This clone was seen a few times. This same CDR3 is encoded by further DNA sequences in the sample. This rearrangement joins TRBV7-3 to TRBJ1-5; no clear D. The germline gives CDR1 SGHTA, CDR2 FQGTGA. V dropped 2 bases and J dropped 1 base, with 3 bases sitting between them. CDR3 length: 13 residues. In nucleotides, the CDR3 is TGTGCCAGCAGCTTATCGAGCAATCAGCCCCAGCATTTT. Its protein is CASSLSSNQPQHF. Drawing the rest from reference TRBV7-3 and TRBJ1-5, the complete variable domain is GAGVSQTPSNKVTEKGKYVELRCDPISGHTALYWYRQSLGQGPEFLIYFQGTGAADDSGLPNDRFFAVRPEGSVSTLKIQRTERGDSAVYLCASSLSSNQPQHFGDGTRLSIL.